The entry that follows covers one T cell receptor (beta chain) sequence. What it binds is unknown. The PCR used 60 V beta and 13 J beta primers. This table comes from immunoSEQ multiplex PCR, and its TCRdb copy is limited to in-frame clones, with some not included. The sample has roughly 51,000 clones, less than 90% seen once. These data originate in a study of glioma-infiltrating T cells after dendritic cell vaccination. At the level of the study: Patients received autologous tumor lysate-pulsed dendritic cell vaccination between about 2003 and 2013. Notes on the study in general: Higher pretreatment TIL content predicted longer progression-free time and survival.

The germline V gene has CDR1 SGHRS and CDR2 YFSETQ. The CDR3 sequence is 14 residues long. V gave up 4 bases and J gave up 5 bases; unmatched junction bases: 6. Sample: blood, taken before dendritic cell vaccination. The chain joins TRBV5-1 to TRBJ2-1; 7 positions agree with TRBD1. This clonotype was obtained from a human donor with glioblastoma. CDR3 bases: TGCGCCAGCAGCCGATTTACAGGGGACAATGAGCAGTTCTTC. Encoded protein: CASSRFTGDNEQFF.